Shown below are 8 T cell receptor beta chains from a single sample sequenced in a study of T cell responses to AZD1222 COVID-19 vaccine. Data came from immunoSEQ multiplex PCR; TCRdb stores just in-frame clones and leaves some out. The sample lists about 55,000 clones; roughly 88% were seen once. This specimen was peripheral blood, taken on day 0 of AZD1222 vaccination. The source of these receptors is an adult in good health.

DNA for the CDR3: TGTGCCTGGGCGCGGGCCCGCCAAGAGACCCAGTACTTC. Translating gives CAWARARQETQYF. This chain connects TRBV30 to TRBJ2-5; perhaps TRBD2 as D (5 bases). The CDR3 consists of 13 residues. Germline CDR1 is GTSNPN and CDR2 is SVGIG (reference sequence). V lost 5 bases and J lost 1, with 11 bases in between.

The rearrangement links TRBV2 to TRBJ2-7; 7 bases fit TRBD1. J lost 0 bases, V lost 5 bases, and 7 bases had no gene match. Germline CDR1 and CDR2: SNHLY and FYNNEI. The CDR3 covers 15 residues. CDR3 loop: CASSSDRSLSYEQYF. DNA for the CDR3: TGTGCCAGCAGTTCGGACAGGAGCCTCTCCTACGAGCAGTACTTC. Full variable domain (missing parts from reference TRBV2 and TRBJ2-7): EPEVTQTPSHQVTQMGQEVILRCVPISNHLYFYWYRQILGQKVEFLVSFYNNEISEKSEIFDDQFSVERPDGSNFTLKIRSTKLEDSAMYFCASSSDRSLSYEQYFGPGTRLTVT.

This sequence joins TRBV7-2 and TRBJ2-1; D uncertain. Per germline, CDR1 SGHTA and CDR2 FQGNSA. V was trimmed by 8 bases and J by 9 bases, leaving 17 bases between them. The CDR3 length is 13 residues. In DNA, the CDR3 is TGTGCCAGCTCCCCCAACGAAGTAAGTGAGCAGTTCTTC. It yields the protein CASSPNEVSEQFF.

The rearrangement joins TRBV6-5 to TRBJ1-4; no definite D call. Germline V lookup: CDR1 MNHEY, CDR2 SVGAGI. Trimming removed 5 bases at V and 8 bases at J, with 12 bases between. The CDR3 extends over 13 amino acids. The CDR3 reads CASSPPGSEKLFF. As DNA, the CDR3 is TGTGCCAGCAGTCCTCCGGGCTCCGAAAAACTGTTTTTT.

The rearrangement joins TRBV5-6 to TRBJ2-3; no definite D call. This CDR3 region has 15 residues. The germline gives CDR1 SGHDT, CDR2 YYEEEE. V lost 3 bases to trimming and J lost 3 bases, with 14 bases between them. The CDR3 region has the DNA TGTGCCAGCAGCTCCCGGGCCCCACGGACAGATACGCAGTATTTT. Encoded protein: CASSSRAPRTDTQYF.

The chain employs TRBV7-8 and TRBJ2-6; 10 bases are shared with TRBD2. Trimming at V came to 3 bases and at J to 0 bases, leaving 5 bases not matched to a gene. The CDR3 covers 18 residues. Germline V gene sequence: CDR1 SGHVS, CDR2 FQNEAQ. The CDR3 is CASSFGLAVRSGANVLTF. CDR3 DNA: TGTGCCAGCAGCTTTGGACTAGCGGTCCGCTCTGGGGCCAACGTCCTGACTTTC.

The CDR3 sequence: CASSLGGGSRADTQYF. The CDR3 DNA follows: TGTGCCAGCAGCTTAGGCGGGGGGAGTAGGGCAGATACGCAGTATTTT. This sequence joins TRBV13 and TRBJ2-3; 7 bases line up with TRBD2. The V and J ends lost 0 bases and 4 bases, in that order; junction bases with no gene match: 7. The CDR3 contains 16 residues. Germline V gene lookup returns CDR1 PRHDT and CDR2 FYEKMQ (reference sequence).

This chain links TRBV5-4 with TRBJ2-2; 15 bases are a match to TRBD2. Losses at the gene ends were 4 bases for V and 5 bases for J; bases not matched to a gene: 3. This CDR3 has 16 amino acids. Looked up from germline, CDR1 is SGHNT and CDR2 is YYREEE (reference sequence). The CDR3 DNA follows: TGTGCCAGCAGCGGGGGACTAGCGGGAGGAACCGGGGAGCTGTTTTTT. Protein sequence: CASSGGLAGGTGELFF.